The 9 T cell receptor beta chains given below trace back to one sample, sequenced in a study of Tregs in tolerant kidney transplant recipients. Assay used: immunoSEQ multiplex PCR; TCRdb lists only in-frame clones, some missing. The sample lists about 240,000 clones; more than 65% were seen once. Sequences were obtained from CD4+ T cells from blood. All receptors come from a human donor in good health.

The rearrangement links TRBV19 to TRBJ2-7, with 10 bases fitting TRBD2. This CDR3 has 15 residues. Per germline, CDR1 LNHDA and CDR2 SQIVND (reference sequence). V shed 3 bases, J shed 6 bases, and the junction held 8 bases outside the gene matches. CDR3 region: CASSIESGRATEQYF. CDR3 nucleotide sequence: TGTGCCAGTAGTATCGAGAGCGGGAGGGCCACCGAGCAGTACTTC. The complete variable domain, with remaining parts taken from reference TRBV19 and TRBJ2-7, reads DGGITQSPKYLFRKEGQNVTLSCEQNLNHDAMYWYRQDPGQGLRLIYYSQIVNDFQKGDIAEGYSVSREKKESFPLTVTSAQKNPTAFYLCASSIESGRATEQYFGPGTRLTVT.

The chain links TRBV15 to TRBJ2-3; D might be TRBD2 (6 bases). There are 14 residues in the CDR3. Germline assignment: CDR1 LNHNV and CDR2 YYDKDF (reference sequence). V gave up 11 bases and J gave up 5 bases, with 20 bases separating them. The CDR3 reads CASTRRERQDTQYF. CDR3 sequence (DNA): TGTGCCTCAACCCGACGGGAGAGGCAAGATACGCAGTATTTT.

J is TRBJ1-1 and V is TRBV12-2; the D call TRBD1 from the table was never checked on the DNA. TRBV12-2 is a documented pseudogene. The CDR3 is made up of 17 amino acids. Here the CDR3 reads CASRLAQGEIMNTEAFF. The CDR3 nucleotides are TGTGCAAGTCGCTTAGCGCAGGGGGAGATAATGAACACTGAAGCTTTCTTT.

The rearrangement joins TRBV6-5 to TRBJ1-2; D unresolved. The V and J ends lost 6 bases and 1 base respectively, with 15 bases between them. The CDR3 sequence is 15 residues long. The germline gives CDR1 MNHEY, CDR2 SVGAGI. In DNA form, the CDR3 reads TGTGCCAGCAGCCCCCAGTCCGGAATTAACTATGGCTACACCTTC. Translated: CASSPQSGINYGYTF.

The chain joins TRBV6-1 to TRBJ2-5; 9 bases match TRBD1. The V and J ends lost 10 bases and 3 bases, in that order; junction bases with no gene match: 3. In germline, CDR1 is MNHNS, CDR2 SASEGT. This CDR3 contains 12 residues. CDR3 protein: CAIDRGEETQYF. The CDR3 nucleotides read TGTGCCATCGACAGGGGGGAAGAGACCCAGTACTTC.

This chain joins TRBV14 and TRBJ2-6; no firm D call. Germline V gene lookup returns CDR1 SGHDN and CDR2 FVKESK. The V end was cut by 1 base, the J end by 0 bases, with 4 bases between. The CDR3 consists of 15 residues. CDR3: CASSQGDSGANVLTF. The CDR3 DNA sequence: TGTGCCAGCAGCCAAGGGGACTCTGGGGCCAACGTCCTGACTTTC.

The chain has TRBV12-5 and TRBJ2-1, with 9 bases identical to TRBD2. The V segment lost 3 bases and the J segment 3 bases; nucleotides outside the gene matches: 6. CDR3 length equals 16 residues. CDR1 is LGHNT and CDR2 is FRNRAP in the germline V gene. CDR3 region: CASGFPLAGFYNEQFF. The CDR3 nucleotides are TGTGCTAGTGGTTTCCCCCTAGCGGGGTTCTACAATGAGCAGTTCTTC.

The genes are TRBV9 and TRBJ2-2; no firm D call. Germline V gives CDR1 SGDLS, CDR2 YYNGEE. The CDR3 runs 13 residues. Between the trimmed V and J ends, which lost 4 bases and 7 bases, there was a span of 11 bases. Here the CDR3 reads CASSIQIGGELFF. DNA for the CDR3: TGTGCCAGCAGCATCCAGATTGGCGGGGAGCTGTTTTTT.

The chain recombines TRBV7-9 with TRBJ1-1; unclear D gene. The CDR3 extends over 11 amino acids. Germline V gives CDR1 SEHNR, CDR2 FQNEAQ (reference sequence). Trimming took off 5 bases at V and 11 bases at J, with 12 bases between the two ends. The CDR3 reads CASSQTRLAFF. Written as DNA, the CDR3 is TGTGCCAGCAGCCAGACCCGTCTGGCTTTCTTT. The whole variable domain, remainder taken from reference TRBV7-9 and TRBJ1-1, is DTGVSQNPRHKITKRGQNVTFRCDPISEHNRLYWYRQTLGQGPEFLTYFQNEAQLEKSRLLSDRFSAERPKGSFSTLEIQRTEQGDSAMYLCASSQTRLAFFGQGTRLTVV.